Listed here are 17 T cell receptor beta chains from one sample, sequenced in a study of blood T cell repertoires in COVID-19 (TCRdb year 2020). The method was the immunoSEQ multiplex PCR assay. The clones in this table, taken by TCRdb from immuneACCESS, are in-frame only. Not every clone is retained; where verified, under half of the shortfall comes from an unresolved V gene, and the cause of the rest is unknown. In all, the sample holds 220,000 or so clones, and 84% of those were seen once. In total, the top ten clones hold about 2.4% of the sample. The material sequenced was peripheral blood. Receptors originate from a woman aged 55-70 years with acute or convalescent COVID-19.

The rearrangement joins TRBV2 to TRBJ1-3, with D possibly being TRBD1 (5 bases). This CDR3 contains 18 residues. V was pared by 8 bases and J by 0 bases, with 23 bases between. Germline V gene data show CDR1 as SNHLY and CDR2 as FYNNEI. CDR3 sequence (DNA): TGTGCCAGCGGGCTCTCTCAGGAGATGGACACCTCTGGAAACACCATATATTTT. It is translated as CASGLSQEMDTSGNTIYF.

This chain uses TRBV3-1 (or the pseudogene TRBV3-2) with TRBJ2-5, with TRBD2 as a possible D gene (7 bases). V was clipped by 3 bases and J by 4 bases, with 15 bases between them. Germline CDR1 reads LGHDT; CDR2 reads YNNKEL (reference sequence). The CDR3 contains 15 residues. DNA of the CDR3: TGTGCCAGCAGCCAGCTTGAGGGGGGGCGAGAGACCCAGTACTTC. This gives the protein CASSQLEGGRETQYF.

This sequence joins TRBV6-2 or TRBV6-3 and TRBJ1-2; the D is unclear. V lost 6 bases and J 3 bases, leaving 17 bases between the germline ends. The CDR3 loop spans 15 amino acids. The V gene's germline CDR1 is MNHEY and CDR2 SVGEGT. Written as DNA, the CDR3 is TGTGCCAGCAGCCGCCCCGGGAACACTTACTATGGCTACACCTTC. This encodes CASSRPGNTYYGYTF.

This clone was picked up a small number of times. This rearrangement joins TRBV6-6 to TRBJ1-2, with D perhaps matching TRBD1 (6 bases). This CDR3 is built from 14 residues. Germline V gene sequence: CDR1 MNHNY, CDR2 SVGAGI (reference sequence). V was shortened by 2 bases and J by 5 bases, with 12 bases between the two germline ends. CDR3 protein: CASSYGGRGYGYTF. The CDR3 coding sequence is TGTGCCAGCAGTTACGGTGGCAGGGGTTATGGCTACACCTTC.

This clone has a single count. This rearrangement joins TRBV27 to TRBJ2-5, with D maybe TRBD2 (6 bases). V lost 6 bases, J lost 0 bases, and 11 bases lay in between. This CDR3 has 14 amino acids. Germline-derived CDR1 and CDR2 are MNHEY and SMNVEV (reference sequence). This CDR3 is CASSPRGYQETQYF. The CDR3 nucleotides read TGTGCCAGCAGCCCCCGGGGGTACCAAGAGACCCAGTACTTC.

V and J are TRBV2 and TRBJ2-5, with D perhaps matching TRBD1 (6 bases). The CDR3 contains 14 residues. Trimming stripped 3 bases from V and 4 bases from J, with 12 bases between. Germline V gene sequence: CDR1 SNHLY, CDR2 FYNNEI. The CDR3 coding sequence is TGTGCCAGCAGTGAGTTCAGGGGAAGAGAGACCCAGTACTTC. Translation gives CASSEFRGRETQYF.

The chain employs TRBV4-1 and TRBJ1-2; TRBD1 agrees at 7 bases. The germline V gene has CDR1 MGHRA and CDR2 YSYEKL. V gave up 4 bases and J gave up 6 bases; unmatched junction bases: 14. The CDR3 contains 16 residues. DNA of the CDR3: TGCGCCAGCAGCCTCGGGATGGCGACAGGGCCCAATGGCTACACCTTC. Protein sequence: CASSLGMATGPNGYTF.

V gene TRBV19 combines with J gene TRBJ2-6; weak D call: TRBD2 (5 bases). The CDR3 length is 15 residues. Trimming removed 7 bases at V and 4 bases at J, with 14 bases between. The V gene's germline CDR1 is LNHDA and CDR2 SQIVND (reference sequence). This CDR3 is CASTLRAAGANVLTF. Here the CDR3 DNA reads TGTGCCAGTACCTTGCGGGCAGCCGGGGCCAACGTCCTGACTTTC.

The genes are TRBV10-3 and TRBJ1-4, with 7 bases lining up with TRBD1. Germline V gives CDR1 ENHRY, CDR2 SYGVKD. The V segment lost 10 bases and the J segment 4 bases; nucleotides outside the gene matches: 12. CDR3 length: 15 residues. The CDR3 region has the DNA TGTGCCACCCGAGCAAAGACAGGGCGTAATGAAAAACTGTTTTTT. Its protein product is CATRAKTGRNEKLFF.

The chain has TRBV12-3 or TRBV12-4 and TRBJ1-1, with D possibly TRBD1 on 5 matching bases. Trimming pared 10 bases from V and 1 base from J, leaving 13 bases between. This CDR3 is 13 amino acids long. CDR3 protein: CAIDRQGNTEAFF. The CDR3 region has the DNA TGTGCCATCGATAGGCAGGGGAACACTGAAGCTTTCTTT.

The chain combines TRBV3-1 (or the pseudogene TRBV3-2) with TRBJ1-5, with 8 positions matching TRBD1. From germline, CDR1 is LGHDT and CDR2 YNNKEL (reference sequence). The CDR3 length is 15 residues. J lost 3 bases, V lost 1 base, and 2 bases had no gene match. The CDR3 is CASSQGDRNNQPQHF. In nucleotides, the CDR3 is TGTGCCAGCAGCCAAGGGGACAGGAACAATCAGCCCCAGCATTTT.

The rearrangement links TRBV30 to TRBJ2-1; 11 positions match TRBD2. The length of the CDR3 is 15 residues. V shed 1 base, J shed 3 bases, and the junction held 2 bases outside the gene matches. Germline loops: CDR1 GTSNPN, CDR2 SVGIG (reference sequence). CDR3: CAWSGLAGNYNEQFF. The CDR3 DNA sequence: TGTGCCTGGAGTGGACTAGCGGGGAACTACAATGAGCAGTTCTTC.

This chain links TRBV6-2 or TRBV6-3 with TRBJ2-1, with TRBD2 matching 8 bases. Unmatched junction bases numbered 9, after V lost 2 bases and J lost 6 bases. Germline assignment: CDR1 MNHEY and CDR2 SVGEGT. There are 16 residues in the CDR3. In nucleotides, the CDR3 is TGTGCCAGCAGTTACCCCCACTTGCGGGGGGTCAATGAGCAGTTCTTC. Its translation: CASSYPHLRGVNEQFF.

V and J are TRBV6-2 or TRBV6-3 and TRBJ1-3; D remains ambiguous. The germline V gene encodes CDR1 MNHEY and CDR2 SVGEGT. The CDR3 is 14 amino acids. The V gene lost 3 bases and the J gene lost 2 bases, with 8 bases spanning the gap. CDR3: CASSYERAGNTIYF. Here the CDR3 DNA reads TGTGCCAGCAGTTATGAGCGAGCTGGAAACACCATATATTTT.

About this clone: The sample has other DNA sequences that encode this CDR3 too. The rearrangement links TRBV19 to TRBJ2-2; D might be TRBD2 (5 bases). Per the germline V gene, CDR1 is LNHDA and CDR2 is SQIVND (reference sequence). CDR3 size: 14 residues. V was clipped by 3 bases and J by 2 bases, with 7 bases between them. The DNA of the CDR3 is TGTGCCAGTAGTATTGGAGGAAACACCGGGGAGCTGTTTTTT. This translates into CASSIGGNTGELFF. The full variable domain, completed using reference TRBV19 and TRBJ2-2, is DGGITQSPKYLFRKEGQNVTLSCEQNLNHDAMYWYRQDPGQGLRLIYYSQIVNDFQKGDIAEGYSVSREKKESFPLTVTSAQKNPTAFYLCASSIGGNTGELFFGEGSRLTVL.

V gene TRBV18 combines with J gene TRBJ1-1, with a tentative D call TRBD1 (5 bases). CDR3 length equals 13 residues. Per germline, CDR1 KGHSH and CDR2 LQKENI. The V end was cut by 2 bases, the J end by 7 bases, with 11 bases between. The CDR3 loop is CASSPVQVGEAFF. CDR3 in DNA: TGTGCCAGCTCACCAGTACAGGTGGGTGAAGCTTTCTTT.

There are a few counts of this clone. This chain joins TRBV6-5 and TRBJ1-5; D is possibly TRBD1 (5 bases). Trimming removed 2 bases at V and 7 bases at J, with 9 bases between. The germline V gene has CDR1 MNHEY and CDR2 SVGAGI. The CDR3 has 13 amino acids. The CDR3 is CASSYGRDQPQHF. The CDR3 bases are TGTGCCAGCAGTTACGGGAGGGACCAGCCCCAGCATTTT.